One and the same sample provided the 32 T cell receptor beta chains below, sequenced in a study of T-cell reconstitution after alpha-beta-depleted transplantation in children. A library of TCRbeta sequences, prepared with unique molecular identifiers, was generated. TCRdb reprocessed the PCR reads via MiXCR and lists one record per CDR3 protein. This table holds a few hundred thousand distinct CDR3 sequences, roughly an eighth found once. Material: PBMCs from the stem cell graft donor, obtained from the stem cell graft. The receptors were sampled from a human donor who donated a stem cell graft to a child with combined immunodeficiency.

This clonotype was seen ten or more times. The gene calls are TRBV24-1 and TRBJ2-2, with 11 bases identical to TRBD1. From germline, CDR1 is KGHDR and CDR2 SFDVKD. The V segment lost 9 bases and the J segment 3 bases; nucleotides outside the gene matches: 5. There are 15 residues in the CDR3. CDR3 nucleotides: TGTGCCACCTCGGACAGGGGGCAGGACACCGGGGAGCTGTTTTTT. Translated, it gives CATSDRGQDTGELFF.

The chain recombines TRBV6-5 with TRBJ2-2; D could derive from TRBD1 or TRBD2 (5 bases each). Germline V gene data show CDR1 as MNHEY and CDR2 as SVGAGI. Deletions cut 4 bases from V and 3 bases from J, with 12 bases between. The CDR3 is made up of 15 amino acids. DNA for the CDR3: TGTGCCAGCAGTTCGGGACCCACGGACACCGGGGAGCTGTTTTTT. Translated: CASSSGPTDTGELFF.

The V and J genes are TRBV29-1 and TRBJ2-7; D is possibly TRBD1 (6 bases). The V end was cut by 6 bases, the J end by 5 bases, with 14 bases between. Germline V gene lookup returns CDR1 SQVTM and CDR2 ANQGSEA. CDR3 length: 12 residues. The CDR3 loop is CSVTVRGDEQYF. The CDR3 DNA reads as TGCAGCGTGACGGTCAGGGGCGACGAGCAGTACTTC.

In its sample, this clonotype was seen a few times. The chain employs TRBV7-2 and TRBJ2-5; 9 bases align to TRBD2. Trimming removed 5 bases from V and 0 bases from J; junction bases left unmatched: 7. Germline assignment: CDR1 SGHTA and CDR2 FQGNSA. The CDR3 length is 16 residues. The DNA for the CDR3 is TGTGCCAGCAGCCCGACAGCGGGGGGTCACCAAGAGACCCAGTACTTC. Translating it yields CASSPTAGGHQETQYF.

The rearrangement uses TRBV7-3 and TRBJ2-3; D possibly corresponds to TRBD1 (5 bases). Looked up from germline, CDR1 is SGHTA and CDR2 is FQGTGA. The V end lost 5 bases, the J end lost 6 bases, and 15 bases lay between the germline ends. The CDR3 spans 14 residues. The CDR3 loop reads CASSPLQGPDTQYF. DNA for the CDR3: TGTGCCAGCAGCCCCCTGCAGGGTCCGGATACGCAGTATTTT.

The V and J genes are TRBV12-5 and TRBJ2-1, with D maybe TRBD2 (5 bases). CDR1 is LGHNT, CDR2 FRNRAP, per germline. The ends were cut back, 1 base at V and 9 bases at J, with 19 bases in the middle. The length of the CDR3 is 16 residues. CDR3 sequence reads: CASGLALLGEGAEQFF. Here the CDR3 DNA reads TGTGCTAGTGGTTTGGCACTCCTCGGTGAGGGAGCTGAGCAGTTCTTC.

The chain uses TRBV29-1 and TRBJ2-1; 9 bases are a match to TRBD2. The CDR3 loop spans 15 amino acids. CDR1 is SQVTM and CDR2 is ANQGSEA in the germline V gene. With V trimmed by 4 bases and J by 3 bases, 7 bases remained unmatched. Written as DNA, the CDR3 is TGCAGCGTTGTAGCGGGAGATCGTGACTACAATGAGCAGTTCTTC. Translating it yields CSVVAGDRDYNEQFF.

The chain links TRBV12-3 or TRBV12-4 to TRBJ2-1; the match to TRBD2 covers 13 bases. The CDR3 loop spans 15 amino acids. Trimming at V came to 5 bases and at J to 6 bases, leaving 4 bases not matched to a gene. DNA of the CDR3: TGTGCCAGCAGTCCACTAGCGGGGGGGACCAATGAGCAGTTCTTC. It yields the protein CASSPLAGGTNEQFF.

This clonotype was recorded a few times. It is unclear where the CDR3 begins or ends on the DNA, so no DNA is shown, and the CDR3 is as TCRdb lists it. The chain combines TRBV18 with TRBJ2-2; TRBD2 is the table's D call and was not checked against the DNA. Both ends counted, the CDR3 spans 16 residues. Germline values: CDR1 KGHSH, CDR2 LQKENI. Here the CDR3 reads CASSPGQASIGELFFF.

This clonotype was found a few times. J is TRBJ2-1 and V is TRBV6-5; 8 bases line up with TRBD2. CDR1 MNHEY and CDR2 SVGAGI come from the germline V gene. V shed 3 bases, J shed 5 bases, and the junction held 6 bases outside the gene matches. This CDR3 contains 15 residues. The DNA for the CDR3 is TGTGCCAGCAGTTATCTGGGACTAGAAAACAATGAGCAGTTCTTC. Protein product: CASSYLGLENNEQFF.

This clonotype was detected only a few times. This CDR3 is CAWRVSGHRSSYEQYF. DNA for the CDR3: TGTGCCTGGAGAGTTTCCGGACACCGGTCCTCCTACGAGCAGTACTTC. The chain has TRBV30 and TRBJ2-7; maybe TRBD1 (5 bases). V was shortened by 3 bases and J by 0 bases, with 18 bases between the two germline ends. CDR1 GTSNPN and CDR2 SVGIG come from the germline V gene (reference sequence). CDR3 length: 16 amino acids.

This clonotype was found many times. V usage is TRBV6-1 and J usage is TRBJ2-4; D is unclear. The CDR3 has 15 amino acids. Trimming removed 6 bases from V and 3 bases from J, with 15 bases in between. The germline CDR1 and CDR2 sequences are MNHNS and SASEGT. The CDR3 coding sequence is TGTGCCAGCAGCCCTATGACTTGGGACAAAAACATTCAGTACTTC. Translation gives CASSPMTWDKNIQYF.

There are many counts of this clonotype. The rearrangement links TRBV12-3 or TRBV12-4 to TRBJ2-7, with D unclear. CDR3 length: 15 residues. V lost 6 bases, J lost 5 bases, and 20 bases lay in between. CDR3 protein: CASSQFTAAHHEQYF. In DNA, the CDR3 is TGTGCCAGCAGCCAATTTACCGCCGCTCATCACGAGCAGTACTTC.

This clonotype appeared a few times. The rearrangement joins TRBV5-1 to TRBJ2-3, with D possibly being TRBD2 (5 bases). The CDR3 spans 16 residues. CDR1 and CDR2 (germline): SGHRS, YFSETQ. Trimming took off 3 bases at V and 6 bases at J, with 20 bases between the two ends. The CDR3 DNA is TGCGCCAGCAGCTCCCAGACTGGACTTATTGCGGATACGCAGTATTTT. Its protein is CASSSQTGLIADTQYF.

In its sample, this clonotype was seen a few times. The V call is TRBV7-9, the J call TRBJ2-2; no clear D gene. This CDR3 has 12 residues. V was trimmed by 4 bases and J by 6 bases, leaving 6 bases between them. Germline CDR1 SEHNR, CDR2 FQNEAQ (reference sequence). The CDR3 coding sequence is TGTGCCAGCAGCTCCCCCTCCGGGGAGCTGTTTTTT. Amino acids: CASSSPSGELFF.

The chain combines TRBV29-1 with TRBJ2-1; the match to TRBD2 covers 11 bases. The CDR3 has 17 amino acids. CDR1 SQVTM and CDR2 ANQGSEA come from the germline V gene. J lost 4 bases, V lost 4 bases, and 12 bases had no gene match. The CDR3 protein is CSVVGGPLAGEYNEQFF. The DNA of the CDR3 is TGCAGCGTTGTGGGGGGCCCACTAGCGGGAGAGTACAATGAGCAGTTCTTC.

The chain is built from TRBV10-3 and TRBJ2-1; 8 nucleotides line up with TRBD1. Per the germline V gene, CDR1 is ENHRY and CDR2 is SYGVKD. Unmatched junction bases numbered 12, after V lost 11 bases and J lost 9 bases. CDR3 length equals 13 residues. In DNA form, the CDR3 reads TGTGCCTATCGACAGGGGATCCTATCTGAGCAGTTCTTC. This codes for CAYRQGILSEQFF.

This clonotype has more than one count but fewer than ten. This rearrangement joins TRBV30 to TRBJ2-7, with D perhaps matching TRBD2 (6 bases). CDR1 and CDR2 (germline): GTSNPN, SVGIG (reference sequence). Trimming took 2 bases from V and 4 from J, leaving 9 bases between them. The CDR3 has 12 amino acids. The DNA for the CDR3 is TGTGCCTGGAGTTGGACTACGTACGAGCAGTACTTC. It is translated as CAWSWTTYEQYF.

A few counts support this clonotype. This rearrangement joins TRBV20-1 to TRBJ2-3; D not certain. CDR1 is DFQATT and CDR2 is SNEGSKA in the germline V gene (reference sequence). Deletions cut 5 bases from V and 3 bases from J, with 6 bases between. This CDR3 has 11 amino acids. The CDR3 sequence: CSAFGTDTQYF. The DNA of the CDR3 is TGCAGTGCTTTTGGGACAGATACGCAGTATTTT.

This chain uses TRBV6-5 with TRBJ2-3; no definite D call. Trimming took 2 bases from V and 0 from J, leaving 18 bases between them. The CDR3 is 18 amino acids. Per the germline V gene, CDR1 is MNHEY and CDR2 is SVGAGI. The CDR3 region has the DNA TGTGCCAGCAGTTACCCATCGAAGTCCCGACACAGCACAGATACGCAGTATTTT. Translated: CASSYPSKSRHSTDTQYF.

The gene calls are TRBV29-1 and TRBJ1-2; D gene unclear. V was cut by 2 bases and J by 2 bases, with 6 bases left in between. Looked up from germline, CDR1 is SQVTM and CDR2 is ANQGSEA. This CDR3 contains 12 residues. The CDR3 bases are TGCAGCGTTGAATTTCAGAACTATGGCTACACCTTC. Residues: CSVEFQNYGYTF.

Many counts were recorded for this clonotype. The genes are TRBV12-3 or TRBV12-4 and TRBJ2-1, with D tentatively TRBD1 (5 bases). The ends were cut back, 2 bases at V and 7 bases at J, with 24 bases in the middle. The CDR3 spans 18 residues. The CDR3 region is CASSLLVIGRALWNEQFF. DNA of the CDR3: TGTGCCAGCAGTTTATTGGTGATAGGCAGGGCCTTGTGGAATGAGCAGTTCTTC.

This clonotype was detected only a few times. CDR3 region: CASSHGPRWETQYF. The CDR3 DNA sequence: TGCGCCAGCAGTCATGGACCTAGATGGGAGACCCAGTACTTC. The chain recombines TRBV5-1 with TRBJ2-5; D is ambiguous. CDR3 length: 14 residues. Trimming pared 5 bases from V and 5 bases from J, leaving 16 bases between. Germline V gives CDR1 SGHRS, CDR2 YFSETQ.

The CDR3 protein is CAWGLPHNEQFF. The CDR3 DNA sequence: TGTGCCTGGGGACTTCCCCACAATGAGCAGTTCTTC. The genes are TRBV30 and TRBJ2-1, with a weak D call TRBD2 (5 bases). This CDR3 is built from 12 residues. The V gene lost 5 bases and the J gene lost 5 bases, with 10 bases spanning the gap. The germline V gene encodes CDR1 GTSNPN and CDR2 SVGIG (reference sequence).

This clonotype has only a few counts. The V call is TRBV20-1, the J call TRBJ2-7; no reliable D call. Trimming left V 1 base short and J 2 bases short, with 9 bases between. Germline V gene lookup returns CDR1 DFQATT and CDR2 SNEGSKA (reference sequence). This CDR3 spans 13 amino acids. The DNA for the CDR3 is TGCAGTGCTAGAGGACCAACTACCTACGAGCAGTACTTC. Encoded protein: CSARGPTTYEQYF.

This sequence joins TRBV12-3 or TRBV12-4 and TRBJ2-1, with 10 bases identical to TRBD2. This CDR3 comprises 16 residues. V lost 6 bases and J lost 4; bases outside the gene matches: 9. The CDR3 here is CASRERGTSEYNEQFF. The DNA for the CDR3 is TGTGCCAGCAGGGAGCGCGGGACTAGCGAGTACAATGAGCAGTTCTTC.

The table lists this clonotype with many counts. The chain has TRBV7-2 and TRBJ2-3; TRBD1 or TRBD2 may be the D gene (6 bases each). Germline loops: CDR1 SGHTA, CDR2 FQGNSA. With 1 base removed from V and 7 bases from J, the gap between germline ends came to 9 bases. The CDR3 is 13 residues long. The CDR3 bases are TGTGCCAGCAGCTTAGGGAGGGGGAATACGCAGTATTTT. This translates into CASSLGRGNTQYF.

V gene TRBV7-9 combines with J gene TRBJ2-3; either TRBD1 or TRBD2 may fit D (5 bases each). The CDR3 consists of 16 residues. Trimming cost V 6 bases and J 5 bases, with 21 bases left between them. Germline CDR1 is SEHNR and CDR2 is FQNEAQ (reference sequence). For the CDR3, the DNA is TGTGCCAGCAGTTGGGACCAGTCAGCTACTCGAGATACGCAGTATTTT. Translated: CASSWDQSATRDTQYF.

This clonotype has at least ten counts. The gene calls are TRBV5-1 and TRBJ2-3, with 10 bases lining up with TRBD2. The CDR3 length is 16 residues. V shed 3 bases, J shed 2 bases, and the junction held 6 bases outside the gene matches. Germline CDR1 reads SGHRS; CDR2 reads YFSETQ. CDR3 nucleotide sequence: TGCGCCAGCAGCTCCGGACTAGCGGAGTTCACAGATACGCAGTATTTT. Translated, it gives CASSSGLAEFTDTQYF.

In its sample, this clonotype was seen a few times. The chain uses TRBV12-3 or TRBV12-4 and TRBJ1-5, with 8 bases aligning to TRBD1. After removal of 6 bases from V and 2 bases from J, the junction contained 9 bases not matched to a gene. This CDR3 spans 16 amino acids. The CDR3: CASRLTGADRNQPQHF. CDR3 nucleotide sequence: TGTGCCAGCAGGTTGACAGGGGCGGATCGCAATCAGCCCCAGCATTTT.

This clonotype was detected only a few times. The chain recombines TRBV7-2 with TRBJ2-5, with TRBD2 matching 7 bases. V dropped 1 base and J dropped 5; count of bases not matched to a gene: 4. The CDR3 runs to 14 residues. Per germline, CDR1 SGHTA and CDR2 FQGNSA. CDR3: CASSLGLAFETQYF. Here the CDR3 DNA reads TGTGCCAGCAGCTTAGGACTAGCTTTCGAGACCCAGTACTTC. Looking up the rest from reference TRBV7-2 and TRBJ2-5 gives the full variable domain: GAGVSQSPSNKVTEKGKDVELRCDPISGHTALYWYRQSLGQGLEFLIYFQGNSAPDKSGLPSDRFSAERTGGSVSTLTIQRTQQEDSAVYLCASSLGLAFETQYFGPGTRLLVL.

V and J are TRBV3-1 and TRBJ1-4; D ambiguous. CDR3 length: 15 residues. With 6 bases removed from V and 0 bases from J, the gap between germline ends came to 11 bases. The V gene's germline CDR1 is LGHDT and CDR2 YNNKEL (reference sequence). CDR3 sequence (DNA): TGTGCCAGCAGTCCTCGGACTACAACTAATGAAAAACTGTTTTTT. Translation gives CASSPRTTTNEKLFF.